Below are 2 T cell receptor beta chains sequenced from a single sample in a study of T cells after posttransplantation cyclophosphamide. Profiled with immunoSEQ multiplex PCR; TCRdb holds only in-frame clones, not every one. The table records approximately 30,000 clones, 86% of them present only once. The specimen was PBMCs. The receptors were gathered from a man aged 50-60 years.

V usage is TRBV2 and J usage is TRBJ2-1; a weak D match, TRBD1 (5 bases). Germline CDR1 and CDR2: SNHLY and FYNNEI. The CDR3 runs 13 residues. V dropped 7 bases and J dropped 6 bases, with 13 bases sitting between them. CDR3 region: CASIAGFLNEQFF. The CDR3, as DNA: TGTGCCAGCATTGCAGGGTTTCTCAATGAGCAGTTCTTC.

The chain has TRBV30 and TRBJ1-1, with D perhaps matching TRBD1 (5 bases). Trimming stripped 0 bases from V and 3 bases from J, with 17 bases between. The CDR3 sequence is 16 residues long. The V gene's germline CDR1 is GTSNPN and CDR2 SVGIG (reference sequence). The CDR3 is CAWSVLGGGPYTEAFF. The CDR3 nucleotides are TGTGCCTGGAGTGTCTTGGGGGGGGGTCCGTACACTGAAGCTTTCTTT.